These 26 T cell receptor beta chains came from one sample sequenced in a study of cytomegalovirus exposure and HLA in healthy donors. 60 Vbeta and 13 Jbeta primers were used in PCR. Generated by immunoSEQ multiplex PCR, the TCRdb table keeps only in-frame clones and is missing some. The sample lists approximately 140,000 clones, around 80% occurring once. The specimen was PBMCs. Every receptor here comes from a man aged 35 to 55 in good health and CMV-seropositive.

This clone came up many times. The J gene is TRBJ2-1, the V gene TRBV6-9; 14 bases match TRBD2. V lost 6 bases, J lost 8 bases, and 6 bases stayed unmatched. Germline V CDR1 and CDR2: MNHGY, SVAAGI. The CDR3 extends over 15 amino acids. The CDR3 loop reads CASSPGTSGGYEQFF. DNA for the CDR3: TGTGCCAGCAGCCCTGGGACTAGCGGGGGCTATGAGCAGTTCTTC.

This clone was counted a single time. J is TRBJ1-2 and V is TRBV25-1; 7 bases are shared with TRBD1. Germline-derived CDR1 and CDR2 are MGHDK and SYGVNS. The CDR3 runs 14 residues. Trimming removed 4 bases from V and 2 bases from J; junction bases left unmatched: 4. The CDR3 nucleotides read TGTGCCAGCAGTGCCCGGGGACAGAACTATGGCTACACCTTC. Translated, it gives CASSARGQNYGYTF.

This rearrangement joins TRBV29-1 to TRBJ1-2, with D possibly TRBD1 on 6 matching bases. The V end was cut by 7 bases, the J end by 8 bases, with 14 bases between. From germline, CDR1 is SQVTM and CDR2 ANQGSEA. The CDR3 totals 11 residues. This CDR3 is CSAQGLQGYTF. The CDR3, as DNA: TGCAGCGCTCAGGGGCTGCAGGGCTACACCTTC.

The V and J genes are TRBV7-2 and TRBJ2-5; maybe TRBD2 (5 bases). The length of the CDR3 is 15 residues. The V gene's germline CDR1 is SGHTA and CDR2 FQGNSA. Trimming cost V 5 bases and J 3 bases, with 16 bases left between them. In nucleotides, the CDR3 is TGTGCCAGCAGCGTCCCTGTAGGGCGGGAAGAGACCCAGTACTTC. Its protein is CASSVPVGREETQYF.

This clone was found a few times. The chain joins TRBV27 to TRBJ2-2; 8 bases match TRBD1. V was clipped by 6 bases and J by 4 bases; unmatched bases: 10. The CDR3 loop spans 16 amino acids. Germline V CDR1 and CDR2: MNHEY, SMNVEV (reference sequence). CDR3 protein: CASSPDPGGGTGELFF. The DNA for the CDR3 is TGTGCCAGCAGCCCCGACCCAGGGGGCGGCACCGGGGAGCTGTTTTTT.

The J gene is TRBJ2-1, the V gene TRBV7-2; D remains ambiguous. Germline CDR1 and CDR2: SGHTA and FQGNSA. The ends were cut back, 1 base at V and 3 bases at J, with 19 bases in the middle. CDR3 length equals 18 residues. The CDR3 bases are TGTGCCAGCAGCTTAGTAGTCTTCGTTGTCCCGATCTACAATGAGCAGTTCTTC. This codes for CASSLVVFVVPIYNEQFF.

This chain joins TRBV9 and TRBJ2-2, with D unresolved. There are 13 residues in the CDR3. Trimming took off 0 bases at V and 7 bases at J, with 7 bases between the two ends. From germline, CDR1 is SGDLS and CDR2 YYNGEE. CDR3 residues: CASSVGGIGELFF. The CDR3 DNA is TGTGCCAGCAGCGTAGGTGGCATCGGGGAGCTGTTTTTT.

V is TRBV6-1 and J is TRBJ1-5, with no clear D. Germline-derived CDR1 and CDR2 are MNHNS and SASEGT. V lost 8 bases and J 2 bases, leaving 16 bases between the germline ends. There are 15 residues in the CDR3. The CDR3 region is CASDREAVGNQPQHF. CDR3 nucleotide sequence: TGTGCCAGCGATCGGGAAGCGGTGGGCAATCAGCCCCAGCATTTT.

Points on this clone: Other DNA sequences from this sample encode an identical CDR3 as well. This sequence joins TRBV19 and TRBJ1-4; 7 bases align to TRBD1. With 4 bases clipped from V and 5 bases from J, the junction kept 7 bases outside the gene matches. In germline, CDR1 is LNHDA, CDR2 SQIVND (reference sequence). The CDR3 extends over 15 amino acids. The CDR3 region is CASSKWDSRNEKLFF. CDR3 in DNA: TGTGCCAGTAGTAAGTGGGACAGTAGAAATGAAAAACTGTTTTTT.

J is TRBJ2-3 and V is TRBV5-5, with TRBD2 identical over 8 bases. This CDR3 is 16 amino acids long. The J segment lost 6 bases and the V segment lost 2 bases, leaving 11 bases of the junction unmatched. Germline CDR1 reads SGHKS; CDR2 reads YYEKEE (reference sequence). The CDR3 loop is CASSLRSGSSGDTQYF. CDR3 DNA: TGTGCCAGCAGCTTACGGAGCGGGAGTTCTGGTGATACGCAGTATTTT. Full variable domain (remainder filled in from reference TRBV5-5 and TRBJ2-3): DAGVTQSPTHLIKTRGQQVTLRCSPISGHKSVSWYQQVLGQGPQFIFQYYEKEERGRGNFPDRFSARQFPNYSSELNVNALLLGDSALYLCASSLRSGSSGDTQYFGPGTRLTVL.

The chain employs TRBV27 and TRBJ2-1, with D possibly matching TRBD1 (5 bases). V shed 3 bases and J shed 2 bases, with 8 bases lying between them. CDR1 is MNHEY, CDR2 SMNVEV, per germline (reference sequence). The length of the CDR3 is 14 residues. Written as DNA, the CDR3 is TGTGCCAGCAGTTTTGGACAAACCTACAATGAGCAGTTCTTC. As protein: CASSFGQTYNEQFF.

The chain carries TRBV12-2 and TRBJ1-5. TRBV12-2 is a known pseudogene. The CDR3 has 14 amino acids. CDR3 DNA: TGTGCCCAATCGGGGGGTTTGGGAAATCAGCCCCAGCATTTT. This sequence encodes CAQSGGLGNQPQHF.

This sequence joins TRBV11-3 and TRBJ1-2; maybe TRBD1 (5 bases). From germline, CDR1 is SGHNT and CDR2 YENEEA. This CDR3 is built from 16 residues. V was cut by 1 base and J by 2 bases, with 14 bases left in between. The CDR3 DNA sequence: TGTGCCAGCAGCTTAGCGGGGGGGGAACCCAACTATGGCTACACCTTC. This codes for CASSLAGGEPNYGYTF. Combining the CDR3 with reference TRBV11-3 and TRBJ1-2 gives the whole variable domain EAGVVQSPRYKIIEKKQPVAFWCNPISGHNTLYWYLQNLGQGPELLIRYENEEAVDDSQLPKDRFSAERLKGVDSTLKIQPAELGDSAVYLCASSLAGGEPNYGYTFGSGTRLTVV.

This clone was recorded once. V usage is TRBV18 and J usage is TRBJ2-1; 8 positions match TRBD2. CDR1 and CDR2 (germline): KGHSH, LQKENI. CDR3 length: 16 residues. With 2 bases clipped from V and 6 bases from J, the junction kept 9 bases outside the gene matches. The chain's CDR3 is CASSPRASGLGNEQFF. In DNA form, the CDR3 reads TGTGCCAGCTCACCAAGGGCTAGCGGGTTGGGCAATGAGCAGTTCTTC.

The chain recombines TRBV7-3 with TRBJ2-1, with 7 bases lining up with TRBD2. The CDR3 spans 15 residues. The germline CDR1 and CDR2 sequences are SGHTA and FQGTGA. V gave up 4 bases and J gave up 7 bases; unmatched junction bases: 10. CDR3 sequence reads: CASSSRVGGVNEQFF. CDR3 sequence (DNA): TGTGCCAGCAGCTCACGGGTGGGAGGGGTAAATGAGCAGTTCTTC. Supplemented by reference TRBV7-3 and TRBJ2-1, the full variable domain reads GAGVSQTPSNKVTEKGKYVELRCDPISGHTALYWYRQSLGQGPEFLIYFQGTGAADDSGLPNDRFFAVRPEGSVSTLKIQRTERGDSAVYLCASSSRVGGVNEQFFGPGTRLTVL.

The rearrangement uses TRBV27 and TRBJ2-1, with TRBD1 identical over 10 bases. The CDR3 consists of 19 residues. V was pared by 1 base and J by 7 bases, with 16 bases of the junction left unmatched. Germline V gene data show CDR1 as MNHEY and CDR2 as SMNVEV (reference sequence). In nucleotides, the CDR3 is TGTGCCAGCAGTTTATGGGCGACAGGGGGCGCGTACCCAAAGAATGAGCAGTTCTTC. Amino acid sequence: CASSLWATGGAYPKNEQFF.

In DNA form, the CDR3 reads TGTGCCAGCACCCTCGGGGTGTGGGGTAATTCACCCCTCCACTTT. Encoded protein: CASTLGVWGNSPLHF. V and J are TRBV5-6 and TRBJ1-6, with D uncertain. This CDR3 is 15 amino acids long. Germline V lookup: CDR1 SGHDT, CDR2 YYEEEE. The V end lost 6 bases, the J end lost 6 bases, and 16 bases lay between the germline ends. Supplemented by reference TRBV5-6 and TRBJ1-6, the full variable domain reads DAGVTQSPTHLIKTRGQQVTLRCSPKSGHDTVSWYQQALGQGPQFIFQYYEEEERQRGNFPDRFSGHQFPNYSSELNVNALLLGDSALYLCASTLGVWGNSPLHFGNGTRLTVT.

The DNA for the CDR3 is TGTGCCAGTAGTATACAGGCAGTGAACACCGGGGAGCTGTTTTTT. It is translated as CASSIQAVNTGELFF. This chain links TRBV19 with TRBJ2-2; D call uncertain. V was pared by 2 bases and J by 1 base, with 8 bases between. CDR3 length equals 15 residues. Germline CDR1 is LNHDA and CDR2 is SQIVND (reference sequence).

In DNA form, the CDR3 reads TGTGCCAGCAGGTCGGGGTCGGACACCGGGGAGCTGTTTTTT. It specifies CASRSGSDTGELFF. The chain recombines TRBV25-1 with TRBJ2-2; D possibly corresponds to TRBD2 (5 bases). The length of the CDR3 is 14 residues. Germline assignment: CDR1 MGHDK and CDR2 SYGVNS. The ends were cut back, 6 bases at V and 3 bases at J, with 11 bases in the middle.

The rearrangement joins TRBV19 to TRBJ2-2, with 10 positions matching TRBD1. Losses at the gene ends were 7 bases for V and 8 bases for J; bases not matched to a gene: 19. The CDR3 loop spans 18 amino acids. CDR1 is LNHDA and CDR2 is SQIVND in the germline V gene (reference sequence). CDR3 in amino acids: CASIGSSRDRGGTGELFF. The CDR3 coding sequence is TGTGCCAGTATAGGTAGTTCAAGGGACAGGGGTGGGACGGGGGAGCTGTTTTTT. The full variable domain, rest sourced from reference TRBV19 and TRBJ2-2, is DGGITQSPKYLFRKEGQNVTLSCEQNLNHDAMYWYRQDPGQGLRLIYYSQIVNDFQKGDIAEGYSVSREKKESFPLTVTSAQKNPTAFYLCASIGSSRDRGGTGELFFGEGSRLTVL.

This chain joins TRBV5-1 and TRBJ1-1; D call uncertain. The V end was cut by 0 bases, the J end by 7 bases, with 13 bases between. The CDR3 contains 14 residues. The germline V gene has CDR1 SGHRS and CDR2 YFSETQ. Here the CDR3 DNA reads TGCGCCAGCAGCTTGGCCGACAACCGATTTGAAGCTTTCTTT. Translating gives CASSLADNRFEAFF.

This chain links TRBV5-4 with TRBJ1-4; no firm D call. Deletions cut 4 bases from V and 3 bases from J, with 13 bases between. This CDR3 comprises 15 residues. The germline CDR1 and CDR2 sequences are SGHNT and YYREEE (reference sequence). Here the CDR3 DNA reads TGTGCCAGCAGCCCCGACGGAGGTGCTAATGAAAAACTGTTTTTT. It yields the protein CASSPDGGANEKLFF.

The rearrangement uses TRBV18 and TRBJ2-1; 9 bases are shared with TRBD2. The CDR3 sequence is 13 residues long. CDR1 KGHSH and CDR2 LQKENI come from the germline V gene. Trimming at V came to 6 bases and at J to 12 bases, leaving 9 bases not matched to a gene. CDR3 nucleotides: TGTGCCAGCTCCCCGACTAGCGGCGTGGGGCAGTTCTTC. This codes for CASSPTSGVGQFF.

This clone appeared a few times. The chain uses TRBV6-5 and TRBJ1-1; D may be TRBD1 (6 bases). The V end lost 4 bases, the J end lost 6 bases, and 15 bases lay between the germline ends. CDR1 and CDR2 (germline): MNHEY, SVGAGI. CDR3 size: 14 residues. CDR3 bases: TGTGCCAGCAGTTTAACAGGGCGGGGGGCTGAAGCTTTCTTT. Its protein is CASSLTGRGAEAFF.

The chain links TRBV15 to TRBJ1-1; D is unclear. Looked up from germline, CDR1 is LNHNV and CDR2 is YYDKDF (reference sequence). V was clipped by 4 bases and J by 1 base, with 4 bases between them. The CDR3 loop spans 12 amino acids. CDR3 region: CATSNGNTEAFF. CDR3 coding DNA: TGTGCCACCAGCAACGGGAACACTGAAGCTTTCTTT.

Regarding this clone: This CDR3 fails to terminate in the conserved phenylalanine or tryptophan, so it likely reflects a read error. It is unclear where the CDR3 begins or ends on the DNA, so no DNA is shown, and the CDR3 is as TCRdb lists it. The chain combines TRBV25-1 with TRBJ2-7; the D call in the table, TRBD1, was not verified against the DNA. The length of the CDR3 is 13 amino acids, counting both ends. Germline values: CDR1 MGHDK, CDR2 SYGVNS. The CDR3 sequence: CASSSSNRGQFPL.